This TCR beta chain was sequenced during a study of blood T cell repertoires in COVID-19. Per the germline V gene, CDR1 is MNHEY and CDR2 is SVGAGI. The ends lost 4 bases at V and 6 bases at J; junction bases unmatched: 9. The length of the CDR3 is 15 residues. Per the original data handling: Reference gene primer amplification gave estimated nucleated cell counts. Clones were read by immunoSEQ multiplex PCR, and TCRdb kept only the in-frame ones, dropping some. The V and J calls and clone size are taken from that table; D and trimming were inferred from the DNA. Of 250,000 to 350,000 clones listed, roughly 80% are singletons.

The chain employs TRBV6-5 and TRBJ2-1, with 7 bases that match TRBD2. The receptor's source is a woman between 45 and 65 years old with active or convalescent COVID-19. The sample consisted of peripheral blood. CDR3 in amino acids: CASSSLVAGVNEQFF. The CDR3 DNA reads as TGTGCCAGCAGTTCTCTAGTGGCGGGGGTCAATGAGCAGTTCTTC.